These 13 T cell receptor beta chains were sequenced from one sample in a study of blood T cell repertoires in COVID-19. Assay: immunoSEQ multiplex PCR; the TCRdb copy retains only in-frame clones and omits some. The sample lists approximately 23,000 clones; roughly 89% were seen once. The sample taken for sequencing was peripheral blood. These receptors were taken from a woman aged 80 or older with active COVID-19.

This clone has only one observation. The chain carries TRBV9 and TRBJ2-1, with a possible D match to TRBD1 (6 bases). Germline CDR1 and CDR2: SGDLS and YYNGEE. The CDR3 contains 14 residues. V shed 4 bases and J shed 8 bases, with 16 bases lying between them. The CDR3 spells CASSLTQGTDEQFF. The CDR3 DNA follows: TGTGCCAGCAGCCTTACACAGGGAACGGATGAGCAGTTCTTC.

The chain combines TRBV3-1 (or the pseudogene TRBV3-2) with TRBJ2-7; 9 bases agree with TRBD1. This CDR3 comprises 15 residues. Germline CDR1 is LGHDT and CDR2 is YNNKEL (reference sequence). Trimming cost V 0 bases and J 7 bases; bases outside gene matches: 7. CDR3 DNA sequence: TGTGCCAGCAGCCAAGAGCAGGACAGGGGATATGAGCAGTACTTC. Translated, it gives CASSQEQDRGYEQYF.

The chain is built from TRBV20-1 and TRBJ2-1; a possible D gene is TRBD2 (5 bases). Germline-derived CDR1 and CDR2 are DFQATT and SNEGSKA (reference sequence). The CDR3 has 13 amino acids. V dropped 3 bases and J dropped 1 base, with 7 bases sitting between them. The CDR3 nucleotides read TGCAGTGCTAGTAGCGTTTCCTACAATGAGCAGTTCTTC. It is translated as CSASSVSYNEQFF.

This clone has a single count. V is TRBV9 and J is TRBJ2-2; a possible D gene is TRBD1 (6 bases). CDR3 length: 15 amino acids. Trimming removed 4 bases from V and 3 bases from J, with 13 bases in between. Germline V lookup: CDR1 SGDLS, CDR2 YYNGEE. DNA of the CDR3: TGTGCCAGCAGCCCGAGGACAGAATACACCGGGGAGCTGTTTTTT. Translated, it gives CASSPRTEYTGELFF. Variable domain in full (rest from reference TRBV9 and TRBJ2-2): DSGVTQTPKHLITATGQRVTLRCSPRSGDLSVYWYQQSLDQGLQFLIQYYNGEERAKGNILERFSAQQFPDLHSELNLSSLELGDSALYFCASSPRTEYTGELFFGEGSRLTVL.

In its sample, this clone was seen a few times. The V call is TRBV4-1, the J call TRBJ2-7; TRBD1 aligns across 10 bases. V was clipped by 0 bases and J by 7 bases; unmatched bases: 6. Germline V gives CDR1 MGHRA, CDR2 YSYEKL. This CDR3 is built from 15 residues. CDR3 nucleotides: TGCGCCAGCAGCCAAGAGGGACAGGGGTTTCGTGAGCAGTACTTC. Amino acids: CASSQEGQGFREQYF.

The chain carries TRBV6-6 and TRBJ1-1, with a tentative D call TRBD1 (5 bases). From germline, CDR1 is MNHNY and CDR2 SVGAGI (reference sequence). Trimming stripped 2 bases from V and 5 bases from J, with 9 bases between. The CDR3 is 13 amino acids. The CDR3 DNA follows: TGTGCCAGCAGTTACGGGGGGGGGACTGAAGCTTTCTTT. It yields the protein CASSYGGGTEAFF.

CDR3 amino acids: CAISDSYGGGDEKLFF. The CDR3, as DNA: TGTGCCATCAGTGACTCCTACGGGGGAGGGGATGAAAAACTGTTTTTT. J is TRBJ1-4 and V is TRBV10-3; perhaps TRBD1 as D (5 bases). Germline CDR1 reads ENHRY; CDR2 reads SYGVKD. This CDR3 comprises 16 residues. The ends were cut back, 3 bases at V and 6 bases at J, with 17 bases in the middle.

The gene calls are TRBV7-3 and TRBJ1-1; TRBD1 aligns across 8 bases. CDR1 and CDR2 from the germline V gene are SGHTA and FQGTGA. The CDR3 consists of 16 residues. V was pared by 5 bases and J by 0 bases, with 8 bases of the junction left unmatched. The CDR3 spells CASSTTGATMNTEAFF. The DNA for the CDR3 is TGTGCCAGCAGCACGACAGGGGCTACCATGAACACTGAAGCTTTCTTT.

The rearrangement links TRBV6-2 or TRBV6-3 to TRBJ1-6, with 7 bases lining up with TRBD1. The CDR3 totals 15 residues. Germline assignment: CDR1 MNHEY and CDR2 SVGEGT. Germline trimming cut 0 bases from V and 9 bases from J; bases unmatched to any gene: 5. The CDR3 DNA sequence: TGTGCCAGCAGTTACTCGAAAACAGGGGTTTCACCCCTCCACTTT. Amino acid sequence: CASSYSKTGVSPLHF.

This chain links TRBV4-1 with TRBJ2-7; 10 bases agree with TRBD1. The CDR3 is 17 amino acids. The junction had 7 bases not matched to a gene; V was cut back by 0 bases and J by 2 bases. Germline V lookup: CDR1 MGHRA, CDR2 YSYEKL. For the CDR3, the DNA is TGCGCCAGCAGCCAAGAATCGACAGGGGGCATCACCTACGAGCAGTACTTC. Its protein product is CASSQESTGGITYEQYF.

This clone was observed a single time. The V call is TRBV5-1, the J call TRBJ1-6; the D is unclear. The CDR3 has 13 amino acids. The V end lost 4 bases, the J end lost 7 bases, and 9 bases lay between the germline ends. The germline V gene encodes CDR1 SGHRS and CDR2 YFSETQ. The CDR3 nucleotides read TGCGCCAGCAGCGCAGGAGGCAATTCACCCCTCCACTTT. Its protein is CASSAGGNSPLHF.

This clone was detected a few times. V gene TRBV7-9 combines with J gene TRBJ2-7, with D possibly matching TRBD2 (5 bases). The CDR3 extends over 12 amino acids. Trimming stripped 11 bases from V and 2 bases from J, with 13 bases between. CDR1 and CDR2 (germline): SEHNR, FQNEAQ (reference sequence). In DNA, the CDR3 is TGTGCCTGCCAAGGGAGAACCTACGAGCAGTACTTC. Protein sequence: CACQGRTYEQYF.

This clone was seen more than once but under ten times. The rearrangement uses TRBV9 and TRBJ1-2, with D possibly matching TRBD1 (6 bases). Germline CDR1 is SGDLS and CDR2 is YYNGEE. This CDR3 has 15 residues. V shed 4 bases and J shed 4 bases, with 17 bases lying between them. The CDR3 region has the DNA TGTGCCAGCAGCAAACCCCAGCAGGGGACCTATGGCTACACCTTC. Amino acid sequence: CASSKPQQGTYGYTF.